This TCR beta chain is from a study of blood T cell repertoires in COVID-19. Study summary: PBMCs, B-cell-depleted T cells, or T cells were the source of the cDNA or gDNA that made up the material.

This table comes from immunoSEQ multiplex PCR, and its TCRdb copy is limited to in-frame clones, with some not included. The table shows approximately 160,000 clones, with approximately 82% occurring only once. Enrollees, about 18 to 95 years old, lived in fewer than 25 US areas. CDR1 is SNHLY, CDR2 FYNNEI, per germline. V was cut by 7 bases and J by 5 bases, with 29 bases left in between. The CDR3 covers 18 residues. The clonotype was recovered from a woman in her 50s in a cohort exposed to, infected with or recovered from COVID-19 (not recorded which). The specimen was PBMCs or T cells enriched from blood (not recorded which). The chain carries TRBV2 and TRBJ1-2, with D unclear. CDR3 sequence: CASTVIGRNRGGGYGYTF. In nucleotides, the CDR3 is TGTGCCAGCACCGTAATCGGGAGAAACCGCGGTGGAGGGTATGGCTACACCTTC.